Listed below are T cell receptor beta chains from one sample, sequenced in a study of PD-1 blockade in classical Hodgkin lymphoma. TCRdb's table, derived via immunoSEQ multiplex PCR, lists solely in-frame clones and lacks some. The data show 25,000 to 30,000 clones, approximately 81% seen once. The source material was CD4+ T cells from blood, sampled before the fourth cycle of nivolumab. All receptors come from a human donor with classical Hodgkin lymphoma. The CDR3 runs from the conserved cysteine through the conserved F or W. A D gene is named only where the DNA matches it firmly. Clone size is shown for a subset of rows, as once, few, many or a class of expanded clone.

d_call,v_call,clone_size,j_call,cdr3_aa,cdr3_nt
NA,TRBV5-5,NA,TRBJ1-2,CASSFSSYGYTF,TGTGCCAGCAGCTTCTCGTCTTATGGCTACACCTTC
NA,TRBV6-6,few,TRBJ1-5,CASGWLTGDAHQPQHF,TGTGCCAGCGGCTGGCTGACGGGGGATGCCCATCAGCCCCAGCATTTT
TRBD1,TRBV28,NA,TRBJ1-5,CASSLPRGIGNQPQHF,TGTGCCAGCAGTTTGCCCAGGGGGATAGGCAATCAGCCCCAGCATTTT
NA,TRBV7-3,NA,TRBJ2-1,CASSLRGGSSYNEQFF,TGTGCCAGCAGCTTAAGAGGGGGAAGCTCCTACAATGAGCAGTTCTTC
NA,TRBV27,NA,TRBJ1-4,CASSRLGWDEKLFF,TGTGCCAGCAGTCGGCTAGGGTGGGATGAAAAACTGTTTTTT
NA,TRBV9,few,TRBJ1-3,CASTQGPLGNTIYF,TGTGCCAGCACACAGGGACCACTGGGAAACACCATATATTTT
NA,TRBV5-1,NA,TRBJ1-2,CASSLAPGISYGYTF,TGCGCCAGCAGCTTGGCCCCGGGGATTAGCTATGGCTACACCTTC
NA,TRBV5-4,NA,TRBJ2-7,CASSSFGRGYEQYF,TGTGCCAGCAGCTCCTTCGGGCGGGGCTACGAGCAGTACTTC
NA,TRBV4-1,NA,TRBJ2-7,CASSPQRISQGWTYEQYF,TGCGCCAGCAGCCCGCAACGGATCTCCCAGGGATGGACCTACGAGCAGTACTTC
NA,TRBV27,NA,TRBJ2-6,CASSLEGNSGANVLTF,TGTGCCAGCAGTTTAGAAGGGAACTCTGGGGCCAACGTCCTGACTTTC
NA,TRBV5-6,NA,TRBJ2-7,CASSLAAPTYEQYF,TGTGCCAGCAGCTTGGCCGCACCTACCTACGAGCAGTACTTC
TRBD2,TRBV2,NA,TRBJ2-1,CASSYSGLAGVYNEQFF,TGTGCCAGCAGCTATAGCGGACTAGCGGGGGTTTACAATGAGCAGTTCTTC
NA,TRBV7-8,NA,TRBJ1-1,CASSLRAGTEAFF,TGTGCCAGCAGCCTCAGGGCGGGAACTGAAGCTTTCTTT
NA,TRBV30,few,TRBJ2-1,CAWSVGSRIF,TGTGCCTGGAGTGTGGGGTCGCGGATCTTC
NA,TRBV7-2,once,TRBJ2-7,CASSLGSSTSSYEQYF,TGTGCCAGCAGCTTAGGTAGTTCGACAAGCTCCTACGAGCAGTACTTC
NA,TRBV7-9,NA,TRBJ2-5,CASSLKETQYF,TGTGCCAGCAGCTTAAAAGAGACCCAGTACTTC
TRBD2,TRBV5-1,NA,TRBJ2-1,CASSFGLAGGPSSYNEQFF,TGCGCCAGCAGCTTCGGGCTAGCGGGGGGCCCGAGCTCCTACAATGAGCAGTTCTTC
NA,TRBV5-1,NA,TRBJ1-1,CASSPGRGLEAFF,TGCGCCAGCAGCCCAGGAAGGGGCCTTGAAGCTTTCTTT
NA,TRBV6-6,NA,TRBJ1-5,CAGGGNQPQHF,TGTGCCGGGGGGGGGAATCAGCCCCAGCATTTT
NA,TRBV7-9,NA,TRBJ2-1,CASRWGHLSDEQFF,TGTGCCAGCAGATGGGGCCATCTTTCCGATGAGCAGTTCTTC
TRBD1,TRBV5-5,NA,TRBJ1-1,CASSLVGQGNTEAFF,TGTGCCAGCAGCTTGGTGGGACAGGGGAACACTGAAGCTTTCTTT
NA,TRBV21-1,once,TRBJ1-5,CASSKEGPGLSNQPQHF,TGTGCCAGCAGCAAAGAGGGCCCAGGGCTTAGCAATCAGCCCCAGCATTTT
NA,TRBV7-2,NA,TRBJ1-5,CASSQQGWGNQPQHF,TGTGCCAGCAGCCAACAGGGATGGGGCAATCAGCCCCAGCATTTT
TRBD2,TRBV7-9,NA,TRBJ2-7,CASSLGTSGGPYEQYF,TGTGCCAGCAGCTTAGGGACTAGCGGGGGCCCCTACGAGCAGTACTTC
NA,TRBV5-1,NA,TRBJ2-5,CASSLKVTQYF,TGCGCCAGCAGCTTGAAGGTGACCCAGTACTTC
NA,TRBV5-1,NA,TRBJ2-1,CASSSGIYNEQFF,TGCGCCAGCAGCTCAGGGATTTACAATGAGCAGTTCTTC
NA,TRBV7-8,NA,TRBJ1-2,CASSLGLASFGYTF,TGTGCCAGCAGCTTAGGTTTGGCATCTTTTGGCTACACCTTC
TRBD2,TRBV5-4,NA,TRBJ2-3,CASSILAATDTQYF,TGTGCCAGCAGCATACTAGCGGCCACAGATACGCAGTATTTT
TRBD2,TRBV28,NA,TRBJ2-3,CASRLAGSTDTQYF,TGTGCCAGCAGACTAGCGGGGAGCACAGATACGCAGTATTTT
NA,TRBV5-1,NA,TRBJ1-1,CASSLAGGHNTEAFF,TGCGCCAGCAGCTTGGCGGGGGGACATAACACTGAAGCTTTCTTT
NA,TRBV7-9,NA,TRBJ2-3,CASSLGTLDARRDTQYF,TGTGCCAGCAGCTTAGGAACCTTAGACGCCCGAAGAGATACGCAGTATTTT
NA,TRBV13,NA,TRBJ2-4,CASRAGGAKNIQYF,TGTGCCAGCAGGGCCGGGGGAGCCAAAAACATTCAGTACTTC
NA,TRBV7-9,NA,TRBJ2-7,CASSFGIGTYDEQYF,TGTGCCAGCAGCTTCGGCATCGGGACCTATGACGAGCAGTACTTC
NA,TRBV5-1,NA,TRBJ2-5,CASSLGVKETQYF,TGCGCCAGCAGCTTAGGAGTGAAAGAGACCCAGTACTTC
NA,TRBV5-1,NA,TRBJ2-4,CASSVTQGYGIQYF,TGCGCCAGCAGCGTAACACAGGGATACGGCATTCAGTACTTC
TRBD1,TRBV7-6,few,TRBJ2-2,CASSLLGGQGAAGELFF,TGTGCCAGCAGCTTACTAGGCGGACAGGGGGCGGCCGGGGAGCTGTTTTTT
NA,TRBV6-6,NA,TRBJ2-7,CASSSTKQGLREQYF,TGTGCCAGCAGCTCTACCAAGCAGGGACTGCGTGAGCAGTACTTC
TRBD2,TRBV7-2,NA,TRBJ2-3,CASTRTSGTSTDTQYF,TGTGCCAGCACCAGGACTAGCGGGACTAGCACAGATACGCAGTATTTT
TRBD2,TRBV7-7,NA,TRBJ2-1,CASSLSGGEINEQFF,TGTGCCAGCAGCTTGAGCGGGGGGGAGATCAATGAGCAGTTCTTC